This T cell receptor beta chain was sequenced for a study of molecular identifiers for immune sequencing clone quantification. Whole-study findings and limits: Identical barcode-sharing TCR molecules could lead to underestimated sizes for highly expanded clones.

From around 20,000 to 1,000,000 sorted cells, naive CD8 libraries were generated with 10%, 30% or 50% RNA. The V segment lost 6 bases and the J segment 1 base; nucleotides outside the gene matches: 2. The CDR3 loop spans 13 amino acids. This clonotype was recorded a few times. Antigen: not known. With listed TCR primers and previously described methods, bulk TCR libraries were prepared. TCRdb processed the PCR reads anew with MiXCR; each CDR3 protein has one entry. This sample has some 89,000 distinct CDR3 sequences, with about 24% found just once. The chain joins TRBV12-3 or TRBV12-4 to TRBJ2-5; 7 bases agree with TRBD1. The receptor comes from a human donor in good health. Some libraries in this study had Jurkat cell RNA spiked in. The sample comprised naive CD8+ T cells from blood, with Jurkat cell RNA spiked in. Subset of the sample: FACS-sorted CD8+CD4-CCR7+CD45RA+ naive T cells. The CDR3 DNA reads TGTGCCAGCAGAGGGACAGCCCAAGAGACCCAGTACTTC. Translated, it gives CASRGTAQETQYF.